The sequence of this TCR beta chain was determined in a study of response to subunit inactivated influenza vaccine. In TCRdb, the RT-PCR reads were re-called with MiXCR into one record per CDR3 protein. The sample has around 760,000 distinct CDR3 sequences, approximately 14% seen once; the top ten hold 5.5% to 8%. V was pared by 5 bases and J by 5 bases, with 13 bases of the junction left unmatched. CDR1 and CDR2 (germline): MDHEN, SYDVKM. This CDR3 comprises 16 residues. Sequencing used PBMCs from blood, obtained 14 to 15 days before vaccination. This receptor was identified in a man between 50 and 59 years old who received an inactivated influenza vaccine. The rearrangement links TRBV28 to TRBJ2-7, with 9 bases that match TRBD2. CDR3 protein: CASSRPMGLAEHEQYF. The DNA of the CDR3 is TGTGCCAGCAGTCGACCTATGGGACTAGCAGAACACGAGCAGTACTTC.